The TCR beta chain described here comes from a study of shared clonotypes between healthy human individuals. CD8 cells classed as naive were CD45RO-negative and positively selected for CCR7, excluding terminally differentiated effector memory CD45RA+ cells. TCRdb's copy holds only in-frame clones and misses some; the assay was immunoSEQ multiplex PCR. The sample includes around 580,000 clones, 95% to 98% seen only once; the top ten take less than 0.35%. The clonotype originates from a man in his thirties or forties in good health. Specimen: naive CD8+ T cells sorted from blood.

The CDR3 DNA is TGCGCCAGCAGTGAGACAACCGCCTACGAGCAGTACTTC. Its protein is CASSETTAYEQYF. The genes are TRBV10-2 and TRBJ2-7, with no clear D. This CDR3 spans 13 amino acids. CDR1 WSHSY and CDR2 SAAADI come from the germline V gene. V was trimmed by 2 bases and J by 2 bases, leaving 7 bases between them.